This T cell receptor beta chain was identified during a study of cytomegalovirus exposure and HLA in healthy donors. Overall study results and limits: Generally TCR sequences proved uncommon, though certain public TCRs appeared in numerous donors.

The CDR3 is 13 amino acids. The germline V gene encodes CDR1 SGHTA and CDR2 FQGNSA. V lost 2 bases to trimming and J lost 5 bases; unmatched junction nucleotides: 3. Of note for this clone: No antigen is known for it.

Vbeta (60) and Jbeta (13) primers were used in the PCR. Profiled with immunoSEQ multiplex PCR; TCRdb holds only in-frame clones, not every one. The sample includes about 150,000 clones, roughly 80% of them seen just once. The sequencing input was PBMCs. The receptor was derived from a man aged 25-40 years in good health and CMV-seropositive. The chain has TRBV7-2 and TRBJ2-7; 7 bases map to TRBD2. The CDR3 here is CASSLKAGDEQYF. The CDR3 DNA sequence: TGTGCCAGCAGCTTAAAGGCGGGAGACGAGCAGTACTTC. Variable domain in full (rest from reference TRBV7-2 and TRBJ2-7): GAGVSQSPSNKVTEKGKDVELRCDPISGHTALYWYRQSLGQGLEFLIYFQGNSAPDKSGLPSDRFSAERTGGSVSTLTIQRTQQEDSAVYLCASSLKAGDEQYFGPGTRLTVT.